These 27 T cell receptor beta chains originate from one sample sequenced in a study of T cells in Graves' hyperthyroidism and ophthalmopathy. RNA transcripts gave rise to amplified TCR beta CDR3 regions. The HTBI primer set served for first-round RT-PCR of the TCR CDR3. TCRdb analysed the multiplex PCR reads with MiXCR anew, one entry per CDR3 protein. The table includes under 400,000 distinct CDR3 sequences, more than 11% detected once. The sequencing sample was made of blood. All receptors come from a woman aged 55-69 years with Graves' hyperthyroidism.

The V call is TRBV7-9, the J call TRBJ2-3, with 7 bases that match TRBD2. Germline CDR1 is SEHNR and CDR2 is FQNEAQ (reference sequence). The CDR3 has 15 residues. V gave up 3 bases and J gave up 2 bases; unmatched junction bases: 5. CDR3 sequence reads: CASSLRDYNTDTQYF. The CDR3 bases are TGTGCCAGCAGCTTGAGGGACTACAACACAGATACGCAGTATTTT.

This clonotype appeared many times. V usage is TRBV12-3 or TRBV12-4 and J usage is TRBJ1-2; TRBD1 matches at 7 bases. The V segment lost 6 bases and the J segment 4 bases; nucleotides outside the gene matches: 11. This CDR3 has 15 residues. CDR3 loop: CASSSNRDRFYGYTF. The CDR3 coding sequence is TGTGCCAGCAGCAGTAACCGGGACAGATTCTATGGCTACACCTTC.

The rearrangement uses TRBV6-1 and TRBJ2-7, with a possible D match to TRBD1 (6 bases). Germline CDR1 MNHNS, CDR2 SASEGT. The V end lost 5 bases, the J end lost 7 bases, and 15 bases lay between the germline ends. CDR3 size: 13 residues. In DNA form, the CDR3 reads TGTGCCAGCAGTAACAGGGTCTCGAAGGAGCAGTACTTC. The encoded protein is CASSNRVSKEQYF.

Ten or more counts support this clonotype. The chain joins TRBV5-6 to TRBJ2-3; D remains ambiguous. CDR3 size: 15 residues. V dropped 2 bases and J dropped 0 bases, with 10 bases sitting between them. Germline CDR1 and CDR2: SGHDT and YYEEEE. Written as DNA, the CDR3 is TGTGCCAGCAGCTTCATCGTTACTAGCACAGATACGCAGTATTTT. Protein sequence: CASSFIVTSTDTQYF.

This clonotype has at least ten counts. CDR3 coding DNA: TGCAGTGTCAGGGCCGGGAGATCTTCCTACAATGAGCAGTTCTTC. Amino acid sequence: CSVRAGRSSYNEQFF. This chain connects TRBV20-1 to TRBJ2-1, with D possibly matching TRBD2 (6 bases). With 7 bases removed from V and 1 base from J, the gap between germline ends came to 17 bases. This CDR3 contains 15 residues. CDR1 is DFQATT and CDR2 is SNEGSKA in the germline V gene (reference sequence).

The table lists this clonotype with many counts. The V call is TRBV12-3 or TRBV12-4, the J call TRBJ2-7; D remains ambiguous. Trimming left V 3 bases short and J 1 base short, with 7 bases between. The CDR3 spans 13 residues. As DNA, the CDR3 is TGTGCCAGCAGTTTCTGGGGTTCCTACGAGCAGTACTTC. This codes for CASSFWGSYEQYF.

Many counts were recorded for this clonotype. The chain combines TRBV7-3 with TRBJ2-3, with 9 bases lining up with TRBD2. The CDR3 has 20 amino acids. V trimming: 1 base; J trimming: 0 bases; junction bases outside the gene matches: 14. The V gene's germline CDR1 is SGHTA and CDR2 FQGTGA. The CDR3 loop reads CASSLSAAGGFSRSTDTQYF. The CDR3 DNA reads TGTGCCAGCAGCTTAAGCGCGGCGGGAGGGTTCTCGAGGAGCACAGATACGCAGTATTTT.

The gene calls are TRBV28 and TRBJ1-5, with TRBD1 as a possible D gene (5 bases). This CDR3 spans 14 amino acids. The germline gives CDR1 MDHEN, CDR2 SYDVKM. The V end was cut by 3 bases, the J end by 10 bases, with 16 bases between. The CDR3 region is CASSFRQLGVPQHF. DNA for the CDR3: TGTGCCAGCAGTTTCAGACAGCTTGGAGTTCCCCAGCATTTT.

Many counts were recorded for this clonotype. The genes are TRBV12-3 or TRBV12-4 and TRBJ1-5, with 8 bases matching TRBD1. V lost 6 bases to trimming and J lost 1 base; unmatched junction nucleotides: 14. The length of the CDR3 is 18 residues. The chain's CDR3 is CASSRGQGGVGSNQPQHF. CDR3 in DNA: TGTGCCAGCAGCCGTGGACAGGGTGGGGTGGGCAGCAATCAGCCCCAGCATTTT.

This rearrangement joins TRBV6-2 or TRBV6-3 to TRBJ1-3; D unclear. Trimming removed 0 bases at V and 4 bases at J, with 10 bases between. The CDR3 length is 15 residues. Per the germline V gene, CDR1 is MNHEY and CDR2 is SVGEGT. Here the CDR3 reads CASSYSSQRGNTIYF. The CDR3 DNA reads as TGTGCCAGCAGTTACTCGAGTCAAAGGGGAAACACCATATATTTT.

This clonotype was recorded at least ten times. The V call is TRBV24-1, the J call TRBJ1-2, with 10 nucleotides matching TRBD1. The CDR3 has 19 residues. Germline-derived CDR1 and CDR2 are KGHDR and SFDVKD. V lost 4 bases to trimming and J lost 3 bases; unmatched junction nucleotides: 16. CDR3 bases: TGTGCCACCAGTGACCCCAGGGGGGACAGGGGACGTTCCCACTATGGCTACACCTTC. Residues: CATSDPRGDRGRSHYGYTF.

This clonotype was observed at least ten times. The chain uses TRBV28 and TRBJ2-7; D remains unclear. The CDR3 sequence is 15 residues long. V lost 3 bases to trimming and J lost 2 bases, with 14 bases between them. Germline V gene lookup returns CDR1 MDHEN and CDR2 SYDVKM. The CDR3 region has the DNA TGTGCCAGCAGTTTCTACGGACGGCAAGCCTACGAGCAGTACTTC. It translates to CASSFYGRQAYEQYF.

This clonotype was counted between two and nine times. The V call is TRBV13, the J call TRBJ2-7, with D perhaps TRBD1 or TRBD2 (5 bases each). In germline, CDR1 is PRHDT, CDR2 FYEKMQ (reference sequence). V gave up 1 base and J gave up 0 bases, with 10 bases separating them. The CDR3 covers 15 residues. This chain's CDR3 is CASSLEGTGSYEQYF. The CDR3, as DNA: TGTGCCAGCAGCTTAGAAGGGACCGGCTCCTACGAGCAGTACTTC.

This clonotype occurred many times. The V and J genes are TRBV20-1 and TRBJ2-3; D is unresolved. Trimming cost V 6 bases and J 6 bases, with 16 bases left between them. CDR3 size: 13 residues. Per germline, CDR1 DFQATT and CDR2 SNEGSKA (reference sequence). The CDR3 DNA follows: TGCAGTGCATCGGACCAGGAAGTGGATACGCAGTATTTT. Encoded protein: CSASDQEVDTQYF.

The chain recombines TRBV5-1 with TRBJ2-7; no definite D call. The CDR3 runs to 14 residues. Germline V gene data show CDR1 as SGHRS and CDR2 as YFSETQ. V was trimmed by 0 bases and J by 7 bases, leaving 14 bases between them. CDR3 loop: CASSLGGVFREQYF. The CDR3 bases are TGCGCCAGCAGCTTGGGTGGTGTCTTCCGGGAGCAGTACTTC.

This clonotype has ten or more counts. The J gene is TRBJ1-2, the V gene TRBV10-3, with TRBD1 identical over 7 bases. The V gene's germline CDR1 is ENHRY and CDR2 SYGVKD. V lost 11 bases to trimming and J lost 0 bases; unmatched junction nucleotides: 3. The CDR3 length is 12 residues. The CDR3 sequence: CASGQTNYGYTF. CDR3 coding DNA: TGTGCCTCGGGACAGACTAACTATGGCTACACCTTC.

The V call is TRBV12-3 or TRBV12-4, the J call TRBJ1-1; D unresolved. The CDR3 extends over 15 amino acids. V lost 5 bases, J lost 1 base, and 14 bases lay in between. The CDR3 DNA reads TGTGCCAGCAGTCTAAGAAAATCTGGGAACACTGAAGCTTTCTTT. It encodes CASSLRKSGNTEAFF.

This clonotype came up many times. This rearrangement joins TRBV28 to TRBJ2-1; 12 bases align to TRBD2. V shed 7 bases and J 4 bases; nucleotides not matched to a gene: 14. CDR1 MDHEN and CDR2 SYDVKM come from the germline V gene. This CDR3 has 18 residues. Written as DNA, the CDR3 is TGTGCCAGCACCCCTCCTAGCGGGAGGGCCCCTCGGTACAATGAGCAGTTCTTC. It translates to CASTPPSGRAPRYNEQFF.

This clonotype occurred a few times. The chain joins TRBV2 to TRBJ2-5, with 7 positions matching TRBD1. The V gene end was trimmed by 4 bases and the J gene end by 1 base; junction bases not matched to a gene: 9. CDR1 is SNHLY, CDR2 FYNNEI, per germline. The CDR3 length is 16 residues. The CDR3 bases are TGTGCCAGCAGTGGCAATCTGAGGGGGCTCCAAGAGACCCAGTACTTC. It codes for CASSGNLRGLQETQYF.

The J gene is TRBJ2-3, the V gene TRBV5-1; perhaps TRBD2 as D (5 bases). The CDR3 covers 15 residues. The germline gives CDR1 SGHRS, CDR2 YFSETQ. Trimming took 1 base from V and 2 from J, leaving 11 bases between them. The CDR3 DNA follows: TGCGCCAGCAGCTTGTCGGGATTATACACAGATACGCAGTATTTT. As protein: CASSLSGLYTDTQYF. Full variable domain (rest looked up from reference TRBV5-1 and TRBJ2-3): KAGVTQTPRYLIKTRGQQVTLSCSPISGHRSVSWYQQTPGQGLQFLFEYFSETQRNKGNFPGRFSGRQFSNSRSEMNVSTLELGDSALYLCASSLSGLYTDTQYFGPGTRLTVL.

This clonotype came up once. A clone one base away is much larger, so this may be a read error. V is TRBV27 and J is TRBJ1-5, with D perhaps TRBD1 (6 bases). The CDR3 has 16 residues. The germline gives CDR1 MNHEY, CDR2 SMNVEV (reference sequence). The CDR3 reads CAGSLDFRGGNQPQHF. The CDR3 nucleotides are TGTGCCGGCAGTTTAGATTTTAGGGGGGGAAATCAGCCCCAGCATTTT.

This clonotype was seen repeatedly, ten times or more. This CDR3 reads CASSMSGGSAFF. CDR3 nucleotides: TGTGCCAGTAGTATGAGTGGGGGATCAGCTTTCTTT. The genes are TRBV19 and TRBJ1-1; possibly TRBD1 for D (5 bases). V was cut by 3 bases and J by 10 bases, with 12 bases left in between. Per germline, CDR1 LNHDA and CDR2 SQIVND (reference sequence). The CDR3 runs 12 residues.

This clonotype was picked up many times. V gene TRBV2 combines with J gene TRBJ2-1; TRBD2 matches 10 bases. The CDR3 runs 16 residues. With 3 bases clipped from V and 5 bases from J, the junction kept 7 bases outside the gene matches. Germline V gives CDR1 SNHLY, CDR2 FYNNEI. The DNA of the CDR3 is TGTGCCAGCAGTGAGTCTAGCGGGAGAGGCCACAATGAGCAGTTCTTC. This sequence encodes CASSESSGRGHNEQFF.

Points on this clonotype: This may be a read error, as it is one base from a much larger clone. V usage is TRBV12-5 and J usage is TRBJ2-3; no clear D. This CDR3 spans 16 amino acids. Germline CDR1 and CDR2: LGHNT and FRNRAP. V was trimmed by 3 bases and J by 1 base, leaving 14 bases between them. CDR3 residues: CASGFPAASGTDTQYF. CDR3 in DNA: TGTGCTAGTGGTTTCCCGGCGGCTTCTGGCACAGATACGCAGTATTTT.

This clonotype was counted at least ten times. The chain uses TRBV5-1 and TRBJ2-5; 15 bases align to TRBD2. J lost 5 bases, V lost 0 bases, and 5 bases had no gene match. In germline, CDR1 is SGHRS, CDR2 YFSETQ. The CDR3 has 17 amino acids. The CDR3 sequence: CASSLGTSGRALETQYF. In nucleotides, the CDR3 is TGCGCCAGCAGCTTGGGGACTAGCGGGAGGGCCCTGGAGACCCAGTACTTC.

This clonotype was counted a few times. The J gene is TRBJ2-1, the V gene TRBV19; no reliable D call. Deletions cut 2 bases from V and 8 bases from J, with 10 bases between. This CDR3 has 13 residues. CDR1 is LNHDA and CDR2 is SQIVND in the germline V gene (reference sequence). This CDR3 is CASSISLDYEQFF. The CDR3 DNA is TGTGCCAGTAGTATAAGTCTAGATTATGAGCAGTTCTTC.

This clonotype showed up many times. This rearrangement joins TRBV6-6 to TRBJ2-7; 9 bases are a match to TRBD2. J gave up 4 bases and V 0 bases, and 4 bases lay outside the gene matches. The length of the CDR3 is 15 residues. Germline loops: CDR1 MNHNY, CDR2 SVGAGI (reference sequence). The CDR3 loop reads CASSYSGSGRYEQYF. The DNA of the CDR3 is TGTGCCAGCAGTTACTCGGGTAGCGGGAGATACGAGCAGTACTTC.